This T cell receptor (beta chain) was sequenced in a study of cytomegalovirus exposure and HLA in healthy donors. Study-wide results and caveats: The authors assumed roughly uniform sequencing depth across donors for presence/absence analyses. Later on, a genetic analysis was performed. It linked a missense variant in DCLRE1C with V- and J-gene trimming of TCR beta.

PCR involved 60 Vbeta and 13 Jbeta primers. Clones were read by immunoSEQ multiplex PCR, and TCRdb kept only the in-frame ones, dropping some. The data show 50,000 or so clones, approximately 72% seen once. As for this clone: What it binds is unknown.

Germline lookup yields CDR1 SGHNT and CDR2 YYREEE (reference sequence). V lost 4 bases to trimming and J lost 5 bases; unmatched junction nucleotides: 8. The CDR3 is made up of 14 amino acids. Sequencing was performed on PBMCs. The source of this sequence is a woman in her 50s in good health and CMV-seronegative. V and J are TRBV5-4 and TRBJ2-7; 8 nucleotides agree with TRBD1. The CDR3 DNA reads TGTGCCAGCAGCCCCCGACAGGGGAGGAACGAGCAGTACTTC. Translating it yields CASSPRQGRNEQYF.